This TCR beta chain is from a study of Graves' ophthalmopathy and Graves' hyperthyroidism. Study as a whole: Peripheral blood was gathered at the point of initial diagnosis, before any treatment started.

As the template, RNA transcripts were used to amplify TCR beta CDR3 regions. HTBI-primed RT-PCR formed the first round, and a multiplex PCR formed the second. MiXCR, run by TCRdb on the multiplex PCR reads, gives a single entry per CDR3 protein. This table holds around 670,000 distinct CDR3 sequences, roughly two fifths found once. The CDR3 is 12 amino acids. Germline V gene data show CDR1 as MNHNS and CDR2 as SASEGT. Trimming removed 4 bases from V and 17 bases from J, with 15 bases in between. This clonotype was observed at least ten times. Ophthalmopathy in the donors was of moderate-to-severe activity, with CAS ≥3, NOSPECS ≥4 and duration under 3 months. Each diagnosis was determined on the basis of clinical symptoms, serum thyroxine, TRAb, thyroid ultrasound and orbital computed tomography. It was from 8 to 10 ml of fresh peripheral blood that the PBMCs came.

The gene calls are TRBV6-1 and TRBJ1-6, with D tentatively TRBD1 (5 bases). Sequencing was performed on peripheral blood. This receptor was taken from an adult man with Graves' ophthalmopathy. CDR3 region: CASSGMGLSVHF. The CDR3 DNA follows: TGTGCCAGCAGTGGAATGGGACTTTCAGTCCACTTT.